This T cell receptor beta chain was observed in a study of early T cells in non-severe SARS-CoV-2 infection. Study overall: Investigators sequenced bulk RNA drawn from unsorted whole blood, and chains remained unpaired.

Per germline, CDR1 MGHRA and CDR2 YSYEKL. CDR3 length equals 14 residues. The junction had 3 bases not matched to a gene; V was cut back by 1 base and J by 9 bases. TCRdb redid the calling of the 5' RACE reads with MiXCR, one entry per CDR3 protein. The sample consists of around 39,000 distinct CDR3 sequences, roughly 5.4% of them appearing once. This receptor was taken from an adult who was a healthcare worker with PCR-confirmed SARS-CoV-2 infection or an uninfected control (not recorded which). The V call is TRBV4-1, the J call TRBJ2-1; TRBD1 aligns across 10 bases. The input for sequencing was whole blood, taken at baseline. The CDR3 DNA follows: TGCGCCAGCAGCCAAGTAGGGACAGGGGTTGAGCAGTTCTTC. It translates to CASSQVGTGVEQFF.